This T cell receptor (beta chain) was sequenced during a study of shared clonotypes between healthy human individuals. Study summary: Donors were a couple of women and a few men aged 18 to 49.

Study observations and caveats: The donor pool, a small one, limited the genetic and exposure-history diversity represented.

Only CD45RO-negative cells positively selected for CCR7 counted as naive CD8 cells, so terminally differentiated effector memory CD45RA+ cells were excluded. Clones were read by immunoSEQ multiplex PCR, and TCRdb kept only the in-frame ones, dropping some. This sample carries hundreds of thousands of clones, roughly 95% of them seen once, and the ten largest clones take 0.095% to 0.13%. For this clone: Its antigen is currently unknown.

CDR3 size: 14 residues. The J segment lost 6 bases and the V segment lost 4 bases, leaving 6 bases of the junction unmatched. Germline CDR1 and CDR2: GTSNPN and SVGIG (reference sequence). V gene TRBV30 combines with J gene TRBJ1-5; 10 bases map to TRBD1. Sample: naive CD8+ T cells sorted from blood. The receptor's source is a woman in her twenties or thirties in good health. DNA of the CDR3: TGTGCCTGGACCGGACAGGGGGGACTTCAGCCCCAGCATTTT. It translates to CAWTGQGGLQPQHF.